The T cell receptor (beta chain) under discussion was sequenced for a study of blood T cells in healthy people across ages. Study overall: The capture of about one barcoded beta molecule per two T cells was achieved by template switching.

The CDR3 consists of 13 residues. The V and J ends lost 3 bases and 5 bases respectively, with 11 bases between them. Germline-derived CDR1 and CDR2 are DFQATT and SNEGSKA (reference sequence). Together with a sample-barcoded 5' primer, a J-beta primer mix was included in a second PCR lasting about 7 to 11 cycles. TCRdb redid the calling of the 5' RACE reads with MiXCR, one entry per CDR3 protein. The sample shows about 720,000 distinct CDR3 sequences, approximately 25% of them seen only once. Remarks on this clonotype: Its antigen remains unidentified.

General study findings and limits: Estimates of total diversity, which came from one million sequenced T cells, were considered to be underestimates. The fall in TCR beta diversity per million T cells was roughly linear with age.

These same data were also listed under a study on T cells of mothers and their children.

The receptor's source is a boy aged 10-17 years in good health. The V gene is TRBV20-1, the J gene TRBJ2-1; D remains ambiguous. Sequences were obtained from blood. The CDR3 loop is CSASGRTNNEQFF. In DNA, the CDR3 is TGCAGTGCTAGTGGGCGCACGAACAATGAGCAGTTCTTC.